This record looks at one T cell receptor beta chain sequence and its context. Antigen unknown. The germline CDR1 and CDR2 sequences are SGHTA and FQGTGA. The CDR3 has 15 amino acids. The germline V and J ends were trimmed by 11 bases and 0 bases, with 17 bases remaining between them. The data were obtained in a study of blood T cells in healthy people across ages. General observations from the study: Long-lived donors had more naive CD4+ cells and higher diversity than aged donors. Using unsorted PBMCs precluded a conclusive naive versus antigen-experienced comparison.

It was with a sample-barcoded 5' primer and a J-beta primer mix that a second PCR of roughly 7 to 12 cycles was run. TCRdb re-called the 5' RACE reads through MiXCR, storing one row per CDR3 protein. This sample has fewer than 1,200,000 distinct CDR3 sequences, with around 25% found just once. These sequences were also reported in another study, on T cells of mothers and their children. From that report: Donation involved a few healthy Caucasian mothers and the six children that they had.

The specimen was blood. The receptor comes from a girl between 2 and 10 years old in good health. The chain has TRBV7-3 and TRBJ2-1; D remains unclear. The CDR3 DNA sequence: TGTGCCTCAAGTTGGGTGCCCGGCTCCTACAATGAGCAGTTCTTC. It yields the protein CASSWVPGSYNEQFF. The full variable domain, in which reference TRBV7-3 and TRBJ2-1 provide the parts outside the CDR3, is GAGVSQTPSNKVTEKGKYVELRCDPISGHTALYWYRQSLGQGPEFLIYFQGTGAADDSGLPNDRFFAVRPEGSVSTLKIQRTERGDSAVYLCASSWVPGSYNEQFFGPGTRLTVL.